The rows below give T cell receptor beta chains drawn from one sample of a study of beta chain features in type 1 diabetes. Sequencing was performed with immunoSEQ multiplex PCR; in TCRdb, only in-frame clones are kept and a portion is missing. The sample has approximately 260,000 clones; about a fifth are singletons. The sample comprised naive CD4+ T cells from blood. The source of these receptors is a woman aged 35 to 49 with type 1 diabetes. Both conserved end residues are trimmed from each CDR3. The D gene is left open where the match is weak.

V | D | CDR3
TRBV28 | NA | ASLSGVQPQH
TRBV9 | TRBD2 | ASSVDLASGDTQY
TRBV29-1 | NA | SVGTDAGELF
TRBV10-3 | NA | AISDEQGHGYT
TRBV4-2 | TRBD2 | ASSQVVIAGLRGGYNEQF
TRBV9 | NA | ASSVLSGGEETQY
TRBV29-1 | NA | SGHNGGNTEAF
TRBV13 | NA | ATQKQGNREAF
TRBV5-1 | NA | ASSFGREAGELF
TRBV7-2 | NA | ASSLVAGQNEKLF
TRBV28 | TRBD1 | ASTLGQGGNEQY
TRBV25-1 | NA | ASSVNAGGGYT
TRBV19 | NA | ASTPRSETQY
TRBV11-2 | TRBD1 | ASSVSTGVYGYT
TRBV18 | NA | ASSPEGNGGYT
TRBV5-4 | TRBD1 | ASSLTGVETQY
TRBV30 | TRBD1 | AWSGQGTQY
TRBV5-4 | NA | ASSLVGLPSTDTQY
TRBV30 | NA | AWRVGGARAF
TRBV9 | TRBD1 | ASSPTGGRGEQY
TRBV29-1 | NA | SVLRGGTVNEKLF
TRBV29-1 | NA | SVVWLGAYEQY
TRBV29-1 | TRBD1 | SVAGQGQLEAF
TRBV28 | TRBD2 | ASRYPGLAGQEQY
TRBV9 | TRBD2 | ASTRTSGNNEQF
TRBV9 | TRBD1 | ASSGQGITQY
TRBV2 | NA | ASSSDTGTEAF
TRBV29-1 | NA | SVGQTNEKLF
TRBV5-1 | NA | ASSFGNSPLH
TRBV4-3 | TRBD1 | ASSQDPDSRGTDTQY
TRBV7-9 | TRBD1 | AISERGQQPQH
TRBV2 | NA | ASSAREFQPQH
TRBV10-3 | TRBD1 | ATRQGPETQY
TRBV5-5 | NA | ASSLKWEVYEQY
TRBV2 | NA | ASSSGPRGQPQH
TRBV5-4 | NA | ASSFQGSQETQY
TRBV28 | NA | ASTRRGSGELF
TRBV30 | NA | AWSVSETQY
TRBV28 | TRBD2 | ASWIAGASPEQY
TRBV28 | NA | ATDSDTQY
TRBV5-1 | NA | ASSSPREDFNEQF
TRBV6-5 | NA | ASSGGESSYNEQF
TRBV6-5 | TRBD1 | ASSFQWDSQETQY
TRBV29-1 | TRBD1 | SFWTGRDEKLF
TRBV27 | TRBD1 | ASRFPGTALNEQF
TRBV5-1 | NA | ASSLATTSTINEQF
TRBV27 | TRBD1 | ASSRGQGPYQETQY
TRBV5-1 | NA | ASSLEGGSNQPQH
TRBV20-1 | NA | SAPYQETQY
TRBV5-4 | TRBD1 | ASSLAGGTVEAF
TRBV7-9 | TRBD1 | ASSSKDFGQGAF
TRBV9 | NA | ASSVAGQGGSGIQY
TRBV5-4 | TRBD1 | ASSLGQGGTEAF
TRBV6-6 | TRBD1 | ASSPPGTGTYEQY